This entry is about one T cell receptor beta chain. At one end, the junction sequence differs from germline, possibly due to a read error. RNA was extracted from bulk tissue without any cell sorting. Distant lung tissue was collected more than 3 cm away from the tumor edge. The entry originates in a study of tumor and adjacent non-tumor tissue in lung cancer. The overall study: Patients comprised about a dozen adenocarcinoma, a couple of squamous cell carcinoma and 1 small cell lung cancer. The patients, around 11 men and roughly 5 women, were about 30 to 76 with stage I to III disease.

This CDR3 comprises 14 residues. Germline V gene data show CDR1 as LGHNA and CDR2 as YNFKEQ. Three rounds of nested PCR, following a modified ARM-PCR protocol, produced the TCRbeta library. MiXCR, run by TCRdb on the multiplex PCR reads, gives a single entry per CDR3 protein. The table shows roughly 120,000 distinct CDR3 sequences, with 62% occurring only once. This TCR was recovered from a man aged 55 to 70 with non-small cell lung cancer. The genes are TRBV4-2 and TRBJ2-5, with TRBD2 identical over 8 bases. The specimen sequenced was distant non-tumor lung tissue. CDR3 region: CASSTAGAQETQYF. The DNA for the CDR3 is TGTGCCAGCAGCACAGCGGGGGCGCAAGAGACCCAGTATTTC.